This TCR beta chain was recovered during a study of technical replicates of blood from a few donors. The data were produced by immunoSEQ multiplex PCR, yet TCRdb's version contains in-frame clones alone and is incomplete. This table has about 69,000 clones, 88% appearing once. After removal of 9 bases from V and 5 bases from J, the junction contained 1 base not matched to a gene. The CDR3 totals 12 residues. From germline, CDR1 is ENHRY and CDR2 SYGVKD. The sequence came from a human donor in good health. Some clones in this sample may be carry-over from other donors' samples. The sample taken for sequencing was PBMCs. The rearrangement uses TRBV10-3 and TRBJ2-2; 9 bases match TRBD1. CDR3 region: CAMDRGTGELFF. The CDR3, as DNA: TGTGCCATGGACAGGGGTACCGGGGAGCTGTTTTTT.